This paragraph reports one T cell receptor (beta chain). Its antigen remains unidentified. Per-base qualities were not stored, and no clone one base away is much larger. Looking up the germline V gene yields CDR1 SGHAT and CDR2 FQNNGV. The CDR3 runs 14 amino acids, cysteine and phenylalanine included. Kept here is only the CDR3 DNA, which spans 42 bases and is read in frame from base 1. Germline trimming: 4 bases from V, 4 bases from J; junction bases outside gene matches: 6. The record originates from a study of blood T cell repertoires in COVID-19 (TCRdb year 2020). With respect to the entire study: Collaborator samples came from the United States, Italy and Spain and covered acute and convalescent phases of COVID-19. The material from the prospective study consisted of cDNA or gDNA derived from T cells, B-cell-depleted T cells, or PBMCs. Subjects who had been exposed to COVID-19, were actively infected with it, or had recovered from it provided the deeply sampled blood TCRbeta repertoires that made up the dataset. The repertoires were made available in a free public database intended to serve as a resource for research on the immune response to SARS-CoV-2. The samples were drawn from two sources: the first 160 participants of the ongoing ImmuneRACE study, and 1,200 or so subjects contributed by 6 global collaborators. The sample metadata nearly always contained a de-identified subject ID, COVID-19 status, age in years and sex. HLA class I and class II types, where available, came from metadata supplied by the sample provider rather than from assay-based typing.

What the work shows at the level of the full study, not this receptor alone: Clinical and demographic metadata were provided uncurated, with the amount varying by source and participant.

TCRbeta CDR3 regions were amplified from genomic DNA by means of the immunoSEQ Assay, a bias-controlled multiplex PCR. As for the original processing: Within the assay, amplification of reference gene primers was used to estimate how many nucleated cells each sample contained. To quantify the absolute abundance of each unique TCRbeta CDR3 rearrangement, sequence reads were collapsed and filtered. For each sample, productive Simpson clonality was calculated as the square root of Simpson's diversity index over productive rearrangements. TCRdb obtained this table from immuneACCESS and retained in-frame rearrangements with V and J assigned. These tables miss some clones; where compared with another copy, unresolved V genes account for less than half of the shortfall, and the remainder is unexplained. The V and J calls and the clone size are those of that table, but D and trimming were determined from the DNA. Recorded for this sample are roughly 220,000 clones; 86% of them occurred a single time. 3% to 4.5% of the sample goes to the ten largest clones.

Participants in the prospective study were enrolled through a virtual design, were aged roughly 18 to 100 years, and lived in approximately 25 United States geographic areas. In the prospective study, participants were assigned to cohorts based on the clinical history participants reported in a screening survey and a study questionnaire. Mobile phlebotomists in the prospective study collected whole blood, serum and a nasopharyngeal or oropharyngeal swab from every participant. Participants in the prospective study had the option to provide additional blood draws and questionnaires over a roughly 2-month period. Before DNA extraction, prospective study blood samples were shipped either frozen or at room temperature.

Recombination linked TRBV11-2 to TRBJ1-2; TRBD1 matches 7 bases in the middle. Sample: PBMCs or T cells enriched from blood (not recorded which). This TCR derives from a woman aged 40 to 49 with acute COVID-19. The CDR3 region reads CASSWNRGGYGYTF. The nucleotide sequence reads TGTGCCAGCAGCTGGAACAGGGGAGGCTATGGCTACACCTTC.